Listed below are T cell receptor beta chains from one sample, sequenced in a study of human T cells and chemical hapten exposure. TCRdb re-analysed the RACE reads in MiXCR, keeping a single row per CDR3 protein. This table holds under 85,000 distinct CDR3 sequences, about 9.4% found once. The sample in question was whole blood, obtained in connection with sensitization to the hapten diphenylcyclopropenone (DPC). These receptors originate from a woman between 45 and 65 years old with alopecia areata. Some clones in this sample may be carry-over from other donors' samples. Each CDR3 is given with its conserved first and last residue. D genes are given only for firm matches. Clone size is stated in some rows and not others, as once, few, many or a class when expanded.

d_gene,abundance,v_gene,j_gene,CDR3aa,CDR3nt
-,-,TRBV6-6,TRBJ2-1,CASSYKGSYNEQFF,TGTGCCAGCAGTTACAAGGGCTCCTACAATGAGCAGTTCTTC
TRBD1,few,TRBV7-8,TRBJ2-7,CASSLGTGYEQYF,TGTGCCAGCAGCCTTGGGACAGGATACGAGCAGTACTTC
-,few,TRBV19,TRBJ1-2,CASREGRNYGYTF,TGTGCCAGTAGGGAGGGACGGAACTATGGCTACACCTTC
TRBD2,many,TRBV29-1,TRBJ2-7,CSVSGRSAYEQYF,TGCAGCGTTAGCGGGAGGAGCGCCTACGAGCAGTACTTC
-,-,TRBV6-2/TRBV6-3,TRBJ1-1,CASSPTLFEAFF,TGTGCCAGCAGTCCGACCCTGTTTGAAGCTTTCTTT
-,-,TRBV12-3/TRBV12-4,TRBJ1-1,CASSLNSFEAFF,TGTGCCAGCAGTTTAAACAGCTTTGAAGCTTTCTTT
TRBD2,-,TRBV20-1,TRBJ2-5,CSAVTGTSRYQETQYF,TGCAGTGCCGTAACCGGGACTAGTAGGTACCAAGAGACCCAGTACTTC
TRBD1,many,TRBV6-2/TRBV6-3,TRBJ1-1,CASRVGQITEAFF,TGTGCCAGCAGAGTGGGACAGATCACTGAAGCTTTCTTT
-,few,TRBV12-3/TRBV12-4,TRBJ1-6,CASSGGTPLHF,TGTGCCAGCAGTGGGGGAACACCCCTCCACTTT
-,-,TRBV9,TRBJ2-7,CASSPRVARTYEQYF,TGTGCCAGCAGCCCCCGGGTAGCGCGAACCTACGAGCAGTACTTC
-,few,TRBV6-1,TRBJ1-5,CASTREGNSNQPQHF,TGTGCCAGCACGCGTGAGGGGAATAGCAATCAGCCCCAGCATTTT
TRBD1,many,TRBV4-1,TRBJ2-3,CASSPGQVADTQYF,TGCGCCAGCAGCCCTGGACAGGTAGCAGATACGCAGTATTTT
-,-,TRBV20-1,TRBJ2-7,CSARTGFGQGVTEEQYF,TGCAGTGCTAGGACGGGTTTCGGGCAGGGAGTTACGGAAGAGCAGTACTTC
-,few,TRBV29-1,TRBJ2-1,CSVDRELGEQFF,TGCAGCGTTGATCGGGAGCTCGGTGAGCAGTTCTTC
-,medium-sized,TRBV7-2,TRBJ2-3,CASSSSTDTQYF,TGTGCCAGCAGCTCGAGCACAGATACGCAGTATTTT
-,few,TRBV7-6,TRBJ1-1,CASSSVGGVNTEAFF,TGTGCCAGCAGCTCAGTGGGCGGGGTGAACACTGAAGCTTTCTTT
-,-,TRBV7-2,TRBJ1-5,CASSRDGLTPQHF,TGTGCCAGCAGCCGGGACGGCCTTACGCCCCAGCATTTT
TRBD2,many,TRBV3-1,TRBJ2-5,CASSQDAGVPYQETQYF,TGTGCCAGCAGCCAAGACGCGGGAGTGCCCTACCAAGAGACCCAGTACTTC
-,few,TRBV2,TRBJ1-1,CASSVGGLGNTEAFF,TGTGCCAGCAGTGTTGGGGGGCTTGGGAACACTGAAGCTTTCTTT
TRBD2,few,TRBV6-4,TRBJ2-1,CASSKTSGSGVEQFF,TGTGCCAGCAGTAAAACTAGCGGGAGTGGGGTTGAGCAGTTCTTC
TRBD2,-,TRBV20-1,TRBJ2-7,CSASGTSGMYEQYF,TGCAGTGCTTCCGGGACTAGCGGGATGTACGAGCAGTACTTC
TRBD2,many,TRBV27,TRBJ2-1,CASSPGGGGWFF,TGTGCCAGCAGCCCCGGCGGGGGGGGGTGGTTCTTC